Each of the 27 T cell receptor beta chains below was sequenced from the same sample in a study of shared clonotypes between healthy human individuals. Only in-frame clones appear in the TCRdb table, and some are missing; sequencing was by immunoSEQ multiplex PCR. The table has about 2.4 million clones, more than 80% seen once. The sequenced sample was naive CD4+ T cells sorted from blood. The sample's subset: CD45RA+ positively selected. The receptor set was obtained from a young man in good health.

The V and J genes are TRBV6-6 and TRBJ2-7; a possible D gene is TRBD2 (5 bases). The CDR3 is made up of 12 amino acids. The germline gives CDR1 MNHNY, CDR2 SVGAGI (reference sequence). Trimming removed 7 bases from V and 7 bases from J, with 14 bases in between. CDR3 bases: TGTGCCAGCAACAACCCCGGGAAAGAGCAGTACTTC. This translates into CASNNPGKEQYF.

V usage is TRBV9 and J usage is TRBJ2-2; D unclear. The CDR3 runs 15 residues. Germline V gene data show CDR1 as SGDLS and CDR2 as YYNGEE. The V end was cut by 6 bases, the J end by 7 bases, with 19 bases between. CDR3 region: CASTPGHPRVGELFF. The CDR3 region has the DNA TGTGCCAGCACCCCCGGTCACCCCAGAGTCGGGGAGCTGTTTTTT.

V gene TRBV5-1 combines with J gene TRBJ1-2, with a tentative D call TRBD1 (6 bases). CDR3 length: 14 amino acids. Germline CDR1 reads SGHRS; CDR2 reads YFSETQ. V lost 4 bases and J lost 1, with 11 bases in between. The DNA of the CDR3 is TGCGCCAGCAGCCCTCGGGGGCTTAACTATGGCTACACCTTC. Translated: CASSPRGLNYGYTF.

As for this clone: Additional DNA sequences in this sample encode the identical CDR3. The gene calls are TRBV6-1 and TRBJ2-2; no definite D call. Trimming pared 2 bases from V and 5 bases from J, leaving 6 bases between. The CDR3 length is 13 residues. CDR1 is MNHNS, CDR2 SASEGT, per germline. CDR3 region: CASSEQATGELFF. The CDR3 nucleotides read TGTGCCAGCAGTGAACAAGCAACCGGGGAGCTGTTTTTT.

V is TRBV4-1 and J is TRBJ2-5; D not certain. V was trimmed by 2 bases and J by 5 bases, leaving 6 bases between them. The CDR3 sequence is 12 residues long. From germline, CDR1 is MGHRA and CDR2 YSYEKL. The CDR3, as DNA: TGCGCCAGCAGCCAAACGCGGGAGACCCAGTACTTC. As protein: CASSQTRETQYF.

The genes are TRBV30 and TRBJ1-2; unclear D gene. Between the trimmed V and J ends, which lost 4 bases and 2 bases, there was a span of 5 bases. This CDR3 has 11 amino acids. From germline, CDR1 is GTSNPN and CDR2 SVGIG (reference sequence). CDR3 sequence reads: CAWTMNYGYTF. The DNA for the CDR3 is TGTGCCTGGACCATGAACTATGGCTACACCTTC.

V usage is TRBV7-2 and J usage is TRBJ2-3; D not certain. The CDR3 extends over 15 amino acids. V lost 4 bases, J lost 0 bases, and 11 bases lay in between. Germline V lookup: CDR1 SGHTA, CDR2 FQGNSA. Written as DNA, the CDR3 is TGTGCCAGCAGCTGGTCTAGGATGAGCACAGATACGCAGTATTTT. Translated: CASSWSRMSTDTQYF.

V is TRBV28 and J is TRBJ2-1; TRBD2 matches 9 bases. The CDR3 is made up of 14 amino acids. J gave up 5 bases and V 2 bases, and 1 base lay outside the gene matches. Germline CDR1 and CDR2: MDHEN and SYDVKM. DNA of the CDR3: TGTGCCAGCAGTTTAGCGGGGGGGAACAATGAGCAGTTCTTC. It translates to CASSLAGGNNEQFF.

The chain combines TRBV5-4 with TRBJ1-2, with a tentative D call TRBD1 (6 bases). From germline, CDR1 is SGHNT and CDR2 YYREEE (reference sequence). The ends were cut back, 4 bases at V and 8 bases at J, with 18 bases in the middle. The CDR3 length is 14 residues. CDR3 sequence: CASSARVAGDGYTF. CDR3 bases: TGTGCCAGCAGCGCCCGTGTTGCAGGGGACGGCTACACCTTC.

In its sample, this clone was seen once. The rearrangement uses TRBV6-6 and TRBJ1-2; D not certain. The CDR3 totals 12 residues. Trimming pared 10 bases from V and 2 bases from J, leaving 11 bases between. Per germline, CDR1 MNHNY and CDR2 SVGAGI (reference sequence). The CDR3 here is CATRSGNYGYTF. The CDR3 coding sequence is TGTGCCACACGCAGTGGGAACTATGGCTACACCTTC.

The gene calls are TRBV28 and TRBJ2-7; D unclear. Germline values: CDR1 MDHEN, CDR2 SYDVKM. CDR3 size: 14 residues. Trimming removed 8 bases at V and 0 bases at J, with 14 bases between. The CDR3 sequence: CASVRSPSSYEQYF. The DNA of the CDR3 is TGTGCCAGCGTCAGGTCTCCTAGCTCCTACGAGCAGTACTTC.

The rearrangement links TRBV9 to TRBJ1-6; 7 positions agree with TRBD1. The germline V gene has CDR1 SGDLS and CDR2 YYNGEE. V was pared by 4 bases and J by 7 bases, with 14 bases of the junction left unmatched. The CDR3 runs to 17 residues. The CDR3 DNA reads TGTGCCAGCAGCCCCAAAGACAGGGCCCTCGGGAATTCACCCCTCCACTTT. This encodes CASSPKDRALGNSPLHF.

The CDR3 bases are TGTGCCAGCAGCTTAGACGGCAGGGGGAATGATGAGCAGTTCTTC. It specifies CASSLDGRGNDEQFF. The rearrangement uses TRBV7-2 and TRBJ2-1; 7 bases match TRBD1. CDR1 and CDR2 (germline): SGHTA, FQGNSA. The V and J ends lost 1 base and 8 bases, in that order; junction bases with no gene match: 8. The CDR3 consists of 15 residues.

The V call is TRBV29-1, the J call TRBJ1-1; D possibly corresponds to TRBD1 (6 bases). The CDR3 has 15 amino acids. Between the trimmed V and J ends, which lost 7 bases and 6 bases, there was a span of 24 bases. CDR1 and CDR2 (germline): SQVTM, ANQGSEA. In DNA form, the CDR3 reads TGCAGCGCCCTGCGACAGGCCCATCCTCAAGCTGAAGCTTTCTTT. Translating it yields CSALRQAHPQAEAFF.

This chain uses TRBV5-1 with TRBJ1-4; tentative D call: TRBD1 (5 bases). Trimming left V 2 bases short and J 8 bases short, with 16 bases between. This CDR3 is built from 15 residues. CDR1 is SGHRS, CDR2 YFSETQ, per germline. This CDR3 is CASSLSGTGREKLFF. Written as DNA, the CDR3 is TGCGCCAGCAGCTTATCCGGGACGGGTAGGGAAAAACTGTTTTTT.

The genes are TRBV19 and TRBJ1-4, with 9 bases that match TRBD1. This CDR3 spans 15 amino acids. Trimming at V came to 5 bases and at J to 5 bases, leaving 6 bases not matched to a gene. The germline V gene has CDR1 LNHDA and CDR2 SQIVND (reference sequence). This chain's CDR3 is CASSLRQGVNEKLFF. The CDR3 DNA reads TGTGCCAGTAGTCTCCGACAGGGGGTGAATGAAAAACTGTTTTTT.

The chain employs TRBV5-1 and TRBJ2-7; TRBD2 matches 8 bases. This CDR3 contains 16 residues. The V segment lost 0 bases and the J segment 2 bases; nucleotides outside the gene matches: 7. Germline-derived CDR1 and CDR2 are SGHRS and YFSETQ. The CDR3 coding sequence is TGCGCCAGCAGCTTGGGGGGTAGCGGGGAGACCTACGAGCAGTACTTC. It codes for CASSLGGSGETYEQYF.

The chain recombines TRBV10-3 with TRBJ1-6, with D perhaps TRBD1 (5 bases). CDR1 is ENHRY and CDR2 is SYGVKD in the germline V gene. This CDR3 region has 15 residues. The V gene lost 0 bases and the J gene lost 8 bases, with 11 bases spanning the gap. The CDR3 spells CAISESGVGDSPLHF. Here the CDR3 DNA reads TGTGCCATCAGTGAGTCGGGGGTTGGAGATTCACCCCTCCACTTT.

As to this clone: Other DNA sequences in the same sample also yield this CDR3. The rearrangement joins TRBV7-2 to TRBJ2-7; 9 nucleotides agree with TRBD1. CDR1 and CDR2 (germline): SGHTA, FQGNSA. V lost 5 bases, J lost 2 bases, and 4 bases stayed unmatched. This CDR3 region has 14 residues. The CDR3 loop is CASSLDRGTYEQYF. The CDR3 region has the DNA TGTGCCAGCAGCCTGGACAGGGGAACCTACGAGCAGTACTTC.

The chain links TRBV4-2 to TRBJ2-5; TRBD2 agrees at 8 bases. CDR1 is LGHNA, CDR2 YNFKEQ, per germline. V gave up 0 bases and J gave up 5 bases; unmatched junction bases: 8. The CDR3 is made up of 16 amino acids. As DNA, the CDR3 is TGTGCCAGCAGCCAAGATGCAGCGGGGGCCTCCGAGACCCAGTACTTC. Translating gives CASSQDAAGASETQYF.

The chain joins TRBV5-1 to TRBJ1-6; D uncertain. The germline CDR1 and CDR2 sequences are SGHRS and YFSETQ. Trimming pared 7 bases from V and 10 bases from J, leaving 18 bases between. This CDR3 contains 14 residues. The CDR3 region is CASGSGPGKSPLHF. DNA for the CDR3: TGCGCCAGCGGTTCGGGCCCCGGGAAGTCACCCCTCCACTTT.

This clone was found once. The chain joins TRBV28 to TRBJ1-6; no definite D call. Germline loops: CDR1 MDHEN, CDR2 SYDVKM. Deletions cut 7 bases from V and 0 bases from J, with 13 bases between. There are 16 residues in the CDR3. The CDR3: CASNIQQSSYNSPLHF. CDR3 sequence (DNA): TGTGCCAGCAATATACAGCAGAGCTCCTATAATTCACCCCTCCACTTT.

The chain links TRBV7-9 to TRBJ2-3, with D possibly matching TRBD2 (5 bases). The CDR3 contains 14 residues. Germline assignment: CDR1 SEHNR and CDR2 FQNEAQ (reference sequence). Trimming shortened V by 5 bases and J by 1 base, and 10 bases separated the two germline ends. CDR3 sequence reads: CASSPGDRTDTQYF. The CDR3 nucleotides read TGTGCCAGCAGCCCCGGGGATCGCACAGATACGCAGTATTTT.

The chain recombines TRBV5-1 with TRBJ2-7, with no clear D. The CDR3 contains 13 residues. Trimming left V 2 bases short and J 1 base short, with 7 bases between. Germline-derived CDR1 and CDR2 are SGHRS and YFSETQ. Written as DNA, the CDR3 is TGCGCCAGCAGCTTCACTATTTCCTACGAGCAGTACTTC. This codes for CASSFTISYEQYF.

The V and J genes are TRBV7-9 and TRBJ1-2; TRBD1 matches 7 bases. The germline gives CDR1 SEHNR, CDR2 FQNEAQ (reference sequence). V gave up 1 base and J gave up 6 bases; unmatched junction bases: 8. The CDR3 covers 15 residues. CDR3 nucleotide sequence: TGTGCCAGCAGCTTAGTAATAACAGGGGCGCATGGCTACACCTTC. Residues: CASSLVITGAHGYTF.

The chain employs TRBV30 and TRBJ2-7; D might be TRBD2 (7 bases). Germline assignment: CDR1 GTSNPN and CDR2 SVGIG (reference sequence). V was cut by 4 bases and J by 2 bases, with 24 bases left in between. The CDR3 consists of 17 residues. The CDR3 DNA sequence: TGTGCCTGGATGGGTCAGAGTAATAAGGGGGGGGCCTACGAGCAGTACTTC. Translating gives CAWMGQSNKGGAYEQYF.

This clone has only a few counts. Within the sample, other DNA sequences also encode this same CDR3. The chain couples TRBV6-4 to TRBJ1-6, with no clear D. Trimming left V 1 base short and J 10 bases short, with 8 bases between. Germline V gene sequence: CDR1 MRHNA, CDR2 SNTAGT. The CDR3 extends over 13 amino acids. CDR3 in DNA: TGTGCCAGCAGTGACTGGGTGGGCTCACCCCTCCACTTT. It translates to CASSDWVGSPLHF.